This TCR beta chain derives from a study of T-cell reconstitution after alpha-beta-depleted transplantation in children. The CDR3 extends over 12 amino acids. V shed 2 bases and J shed 1 base, with 3 bases lying between them. Germline V gene sequence: CDR1 SEHNR, CDR2 FQNEAQ (reference sequence). Unique molecular identifiers tagged the TCRbeta library. TCRdb ran MiXCR on the PCR reads and lists one entry per CDR3 protein. The table has about 480,000 distinct CDR3 sequences, around 12% seen once. This clonotype has just a few counts. The material sequenced was PBMCs from the stem cell graft donor, taken from the stem cell graft. The V gene is TRBV7-9, the J gene TRBJ2-7, with D hard to call. The origin of this receptor is a human donor who donated a stem cell graft to a child with combined immunodeficiency. DNA for the CDR3: TGTGCCAGCAGCTTAAAGTCCTACGAGCAGTACTTC. Residues: CASSLKSYEQYF.